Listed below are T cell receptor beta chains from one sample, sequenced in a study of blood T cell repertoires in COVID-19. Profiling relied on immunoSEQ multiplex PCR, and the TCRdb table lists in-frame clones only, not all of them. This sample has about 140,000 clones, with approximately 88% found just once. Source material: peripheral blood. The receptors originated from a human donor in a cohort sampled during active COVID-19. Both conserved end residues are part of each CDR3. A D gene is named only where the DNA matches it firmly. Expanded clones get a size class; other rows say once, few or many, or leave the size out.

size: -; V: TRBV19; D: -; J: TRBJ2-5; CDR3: CASSIGGLTRETQYF; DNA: TGTGCCAGTAGTATAGGGGGCCTGACAAGAGAGACCCAGTACTTC
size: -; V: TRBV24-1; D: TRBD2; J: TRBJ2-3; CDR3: CATVGLAGSPDTQYF; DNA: TGTGCCACCGTCGGACTAGCGGGCTCCCCGGATACGCAGTATTTT
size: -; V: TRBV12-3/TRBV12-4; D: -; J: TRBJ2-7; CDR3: CASSFLEIGEQYF; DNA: TGTGCCAGCAGTTTTCTAGAGATCGGCGAGCAGTACTTC
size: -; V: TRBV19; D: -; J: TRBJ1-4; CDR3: CASSIWGGAEEKLFF; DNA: TGTGCCAGTAGTATTTGGGGGGGCGCGGAGGAAAAACTGTTTTTT
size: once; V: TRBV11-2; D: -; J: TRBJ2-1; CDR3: CASSLDASPGDEQFF; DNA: TGTGCCAGCAGCTTAGATGCCAGCCCGGGGGATGAGCAGTTCTTC
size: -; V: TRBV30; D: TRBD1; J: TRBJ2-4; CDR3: CAWSVQGAQYIQYF; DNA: TGTGCCTGGAGTGTACAGGGGGCGCAGTACATTCAGTACTTC
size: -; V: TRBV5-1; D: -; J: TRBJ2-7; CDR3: CASQVQAGLGYEQYF; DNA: TGCGCCAGTCAAGTTCAGGCGGGGTTGGGGTACGAGCAGTACTTC
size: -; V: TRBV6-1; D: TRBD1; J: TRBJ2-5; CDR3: CASSEESGDRGSETQYF; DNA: TGTGCCAGCAGTGAAGAATCCGGTGACAGGGGTTCAGAGACCCAGTACTTC
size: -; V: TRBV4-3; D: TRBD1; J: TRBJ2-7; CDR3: CASSQFTTGTGGFEQYF; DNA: TGCGCCAGCAGCCAATTTACTACCGGGACAGGGGGCTTCGAGCAGTACTTC
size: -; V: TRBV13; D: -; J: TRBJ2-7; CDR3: CASSLGRVYEQYF; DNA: TGTGCCAGCAGCTTAGGCAGGGTCTACGAGCAGTACTTC
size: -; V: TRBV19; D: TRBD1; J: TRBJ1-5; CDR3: CASSTTGGNQPQHF; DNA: TGTGCCAGTAGTACGACAGGGGGGAATCAGCCCCAGCATTTT
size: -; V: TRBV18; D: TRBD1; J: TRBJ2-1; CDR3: CASSRFTGDNEQFF; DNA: TGTGCCAGCTCACGATTTACAGGGGACAATGAGCAGTTCTTC
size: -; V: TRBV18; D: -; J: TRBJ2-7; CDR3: CASSPTGYGDEQYF; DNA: TGTGCCAGCTCACCTACAGGGTACGGAGACGAGCAGTACTTC
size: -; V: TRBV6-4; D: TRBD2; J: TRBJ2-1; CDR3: CASSQTSGRGGARYNEQFF; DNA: TGTGCCAGCAGCCAGACTAGCGGGAGAGGGGGCGCGAGGTACAATGAGCAGTTCTTC
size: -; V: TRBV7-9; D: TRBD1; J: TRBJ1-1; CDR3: CASSLGGTVNTEAFF; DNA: TGTGCCAGCAGCTTGGGTGGGACAGTGAACACTGAAGCTTTCTTT
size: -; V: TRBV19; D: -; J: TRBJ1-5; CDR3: CASRLGGNQPQHF; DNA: TGTGCCAGTAGGTTGGGCGGCAATCAGCCCCAGCATTTT
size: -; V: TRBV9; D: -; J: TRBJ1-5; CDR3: CASSVRHRTSGEPQHF; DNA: TGTGCCAGCAGCGTAAGGCATCGGACGTCGGGGGAGCCCCAGCATTTT
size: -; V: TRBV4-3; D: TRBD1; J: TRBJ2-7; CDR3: CASSQEDRGHEQYF; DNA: TGCGCCAGCAGCCAAGAGGACAGGGGACACGAGCAGTACTTC
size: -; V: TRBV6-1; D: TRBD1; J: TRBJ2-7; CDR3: CASSEALGQGAYEQYF; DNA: TGTGCCAGCAGTGAAGCGCTAGGACAGGGGGCTTACGAGCAGTACTTC
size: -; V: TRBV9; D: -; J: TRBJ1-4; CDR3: CASSLGQGNEKLFF; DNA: TGTGCCAGCAGCCTGGGGCAGGGTAATGAAAAACTGTTTTTT
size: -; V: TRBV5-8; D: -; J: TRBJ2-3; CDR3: CASSYNQGLTTNQYF; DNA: TGTGCCAGCAGTTATAATCAGGGGCTCACGACCAACCAGTATTTT
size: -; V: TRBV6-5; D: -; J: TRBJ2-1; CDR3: CASSYSSYNEQFF; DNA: TGTGCCAGCAGTTATTCTAGTTACAATGAGCAGTTCTTC
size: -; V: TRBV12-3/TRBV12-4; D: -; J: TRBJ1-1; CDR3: CASRDKRRTEAFF; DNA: TGTGCCAGCAGGGACAAAAGGCGGACTGAAGCTTTCTTT
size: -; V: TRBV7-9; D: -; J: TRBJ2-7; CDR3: CASSLSDIYEQYF; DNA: TGTGCCAGCAGCTTAAGTGACATCTACGAGCAGTACTTC
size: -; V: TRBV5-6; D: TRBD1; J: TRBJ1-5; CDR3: CASSALGQGNQPQHF; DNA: TGTGCCAGCAGCGCGCTGGGACAGGGGAATCAGCCCCAGCATTTT
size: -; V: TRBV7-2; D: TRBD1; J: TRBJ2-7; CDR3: CASSLGLGTGSSYEQYF; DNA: TGTGCCAGCAGCTTAGGTCTGGGGACAGGGAGTTCCTACGAGCAGTACTTC
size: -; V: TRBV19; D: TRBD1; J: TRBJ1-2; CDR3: CASSIDGDSYFYGYTF; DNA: TGTGCCAGTAGTATCGATGGGGACAGTTATTTCTATGGCTACACCTTC
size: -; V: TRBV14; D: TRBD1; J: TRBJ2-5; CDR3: CASSQGGQGLETQYF; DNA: TGTGCCAGCAGCCAAGGGGGACAGGGCTTAGAGACCCAGTACTTC
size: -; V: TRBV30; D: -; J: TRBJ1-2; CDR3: CAWRHRQDSYGYTF; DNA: TGTGCCTGGAGACATCGCCAGGACAGTTATGGCTACACCTTC
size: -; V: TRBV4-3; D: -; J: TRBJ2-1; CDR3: CASSQGGAGGYNEQFF; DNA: TGCGCCAGCAGCCAAGGCGGAGCGGGTGGCTACAATGAGCAGTTCTTC
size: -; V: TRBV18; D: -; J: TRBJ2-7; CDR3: CASSPAGEQYF; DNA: TGTGCCAGCTCCCCGGCCGGGGAGCAGTACTTC
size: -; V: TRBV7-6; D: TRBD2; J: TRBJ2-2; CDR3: CASSSPLAGGNTGELFF; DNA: TGTGCCAGCAGCAGCCCTCTAGCGGGAGGGAACACCGGGGAGCTGTTTTTT
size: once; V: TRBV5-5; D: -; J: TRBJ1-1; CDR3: CASSLRTLNTEAFF; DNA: TGTGCCAGCAGCTTGAGGACTCTGAACACTGAAGCTTTCTTT
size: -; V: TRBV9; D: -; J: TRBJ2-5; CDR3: CASSATTHPRETQYF; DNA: TGTGCCAGCAGCGCGACGACTCACCCGAGGGAGACCCAGTACTTC
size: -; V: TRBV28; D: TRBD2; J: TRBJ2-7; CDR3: CASSPGSLAGVYEQYF; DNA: TGTGCCAGCAGTCCCGGGTCGCTAGCGGGAGTGTACGAGCAGTACTTC
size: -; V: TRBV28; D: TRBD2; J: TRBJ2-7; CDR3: CASSSSGGRLYEQYF; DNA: TGTGCCAGCAGTTCGTCGGGGGGGCGTTTATACGAGCAGTACTTC
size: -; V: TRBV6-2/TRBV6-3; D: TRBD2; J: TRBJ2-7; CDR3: CASSSLRPAGVYEQYF; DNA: TGTGCCAGCAGTTCCCTCAGACCCGCGGGGGTCTACGAGCAGTACTTC
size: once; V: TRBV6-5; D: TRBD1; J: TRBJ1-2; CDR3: CASRTTGGGYTF; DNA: TGTGCCAGCAGGACGACAGGGGGTGGCTACACCTTC
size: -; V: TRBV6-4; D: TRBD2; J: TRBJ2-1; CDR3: CASNQGLAVLHEQFF; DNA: TGTGCCAGCAACCAGGGACTAGCTGTCCTCCATGAGCAGTTCTTC
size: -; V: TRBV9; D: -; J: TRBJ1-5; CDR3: CASSSSGETNQPQHF; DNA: TGTGCCAGCAGCTCGAGCGGGGAGACCAATCAGCCCCAGCATTTT
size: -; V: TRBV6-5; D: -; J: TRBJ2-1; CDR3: CASSYSFKTGIHEQFF; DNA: TGTGCCAGCAGTTACTCCTTCAAAACAGGGATCCATGAGCAGTTCTTC
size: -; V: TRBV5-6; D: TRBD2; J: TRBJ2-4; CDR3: CASSLWVTSGRKNIQYF; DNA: TGTGCCAGCAGCTTGTGGGTGACTAGCGGGAGGAAAAACATTCAGTACTTC
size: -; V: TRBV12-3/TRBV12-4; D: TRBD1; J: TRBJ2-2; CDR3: CASSFDRGRELFF; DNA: TGTGCCAGCAGTTTCGACAGGGGCCGGGAGCTGTTTTTT
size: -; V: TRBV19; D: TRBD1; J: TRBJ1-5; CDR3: CASSLAPGQGYQPQHF; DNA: TGTGCCAGTAGTCTCGCACCGGGACAGGGTTATCAGCCCCAGCATTTT
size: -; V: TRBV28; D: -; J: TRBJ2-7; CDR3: CASSWDLGGYEQYF; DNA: TGTGCCAGCAGTTGGGACTTGGGGGGCTACGAGCAGTACTTC
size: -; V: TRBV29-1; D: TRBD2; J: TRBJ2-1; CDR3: CSVGGGLIFRYNEQFF; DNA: TGCAGCGTGGGGGGAGGGCTTATTTTCCGCTACAATGAGCAGTTCTTC
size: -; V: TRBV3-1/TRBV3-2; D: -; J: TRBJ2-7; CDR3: CASSQGDTRIYEQYF; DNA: TGTGCCAGCAGCCAAGGAGACACCCGCATCTACGAGCAGTACTTC
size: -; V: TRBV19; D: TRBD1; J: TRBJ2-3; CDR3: CASRGTGLATDTQYF; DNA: TGTGCCAGTAGAGGGACAGGTCTAGCCACAGATACGCAGTATTTT
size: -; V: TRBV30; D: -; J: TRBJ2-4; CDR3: CAWGLAKNIQYF; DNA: TGTGCCTGGGGTCTAGCCAAAAACATTCAGTACTTC
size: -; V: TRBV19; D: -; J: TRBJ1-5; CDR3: CASSAAGGQPQHF; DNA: TGTGCCAGTAGTGCCGCAGGTGGTCAGCCCCAGCATTTT
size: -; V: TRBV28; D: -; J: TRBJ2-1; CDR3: CASSPYAGSHYNEQFF; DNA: TGTGCCAGCAGTCCCTACGCGGGATCTCATTACAATGAGCAGTTCTTC
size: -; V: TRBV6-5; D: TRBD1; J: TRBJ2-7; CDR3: CASSYGGTGGEQYF; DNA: TGTGCCAGCAGTTACGGGGGGACAGGGGGCGAGCAGTACTTC
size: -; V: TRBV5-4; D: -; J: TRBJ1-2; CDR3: CASSSPGNINYGYTF; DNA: TGTGCCAGCAGCTCCCCGGGAAATATTAACTATGGCTACACCTTC
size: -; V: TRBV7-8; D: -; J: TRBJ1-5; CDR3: CASSETRVGQPQHF; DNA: TGTGCCAGCAGCGAAACCAGGGTGGGTCAGCCCCAGCATTTT